What follows are 4 T cell receptor beta chains derived from one specimen sequenced in a study of CD8 T cells in Susac syndrome (dated by TCRdb to 2018 to 2020). The library was obtained by the immunoSEQ multiplex PCR assay. RNA was extracted using the RNeasy kit, and roughly 0.5 to 1 microgram was reverse transcribed with random hexamers. TCRdb applied fastp at Q25 and MiXCR to the public reads, then kept only in-frame beta chains. Rows matching on CDR3 protein sequence are summarized as one entry with the most common DNA and genes. Here the sample has approximately 120,000 distinct CDR3 sequences; about nine tenths occur a single time. The ten largest clones capture over 0.1% of the sample. Source material: CD8+ T cells from PBMCs. Source of these receptors: a human donor in good health.

This sequence joins TRBV27 and TRBJ2-7; 8 bases match TRBD2. V was pared by 4 bases and J by 0 bases, with 17 bases of the junction left unmatched. Per the germline V gene, CDR1 is MNHEY and CDR2 is SMNVEV (reference sequence). The CDR3 has 19 amino acids. As DNA, the CDR3 is TGTGCCAGCAGTTCGGCGGGTCTAGCGGGTTTCAGGAGCTCCTACGAGCAGTACTTC. Its protein product is CASSSAGLAGFRSSYEQYF.

The chain couples TRBV9 to TRBJ2-1, with 9 bases that match TRBD2. The germline V gene encodes CDR1 SGDLS and CDR2 YYNGEE. This CDR3 has 15 amino acids. J gave up 0 bases and V 2 bases, and 0 bases lay outside the gene matches. For the CDR3, the DNA is TGTGCCAGCAGCGTTAGCGGGAGCTCCTACAATGAGCAGTTCTTC. Its translation is CASSVSGSSYNEQFF.

The chain joins TRBV10-3 to TRBJ2-3; D is possibly TRBD1 or TRBD2 (6 bases each). With 8 bases removed from V and 0 bases from J, the gap between germline ends came to 12 bases. Germline V gene data show CDR1 as ENHRY and CDR2 as SYGVKD. The CDR3 covers 14 residues. In DNA, the CDR3 is TGTGCCATCTCGGGGGCACAGAGCACAGATACGCAGTATTTT. Translated, it gives CAISGAQSTDTQYF.

CDR3 loop: CASSDPGLADTGELFF. In DNA form, the CDR3 reads TGTGCCAGTAGTGATCCGGGACTAGCGGACACCGGGGAGCTGTTTTTT. The V call is TRBV19, the J call TRBJ2-2; 11 bases are shared with TRBD2. This CDR3 has 16 residues. Germline V gives CDR1 LNHDA, CDR2 SQIVND (reference sequence). Trimming took 5 bases from V and 3 from J; bases not matched to a gene: 5.